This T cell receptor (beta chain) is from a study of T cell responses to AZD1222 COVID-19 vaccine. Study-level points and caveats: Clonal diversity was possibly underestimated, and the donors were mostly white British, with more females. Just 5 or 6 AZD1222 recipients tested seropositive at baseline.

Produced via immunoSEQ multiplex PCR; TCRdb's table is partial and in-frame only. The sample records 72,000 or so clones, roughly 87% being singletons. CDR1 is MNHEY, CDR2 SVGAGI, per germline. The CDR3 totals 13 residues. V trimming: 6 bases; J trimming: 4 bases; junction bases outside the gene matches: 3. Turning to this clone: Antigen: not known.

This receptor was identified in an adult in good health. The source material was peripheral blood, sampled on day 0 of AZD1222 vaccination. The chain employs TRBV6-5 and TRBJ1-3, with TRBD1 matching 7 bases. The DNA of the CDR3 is TGTGCCAGCAGCCGACAGGGAGGAAACACCATATATTTT. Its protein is CASSRQGGNTIYF.